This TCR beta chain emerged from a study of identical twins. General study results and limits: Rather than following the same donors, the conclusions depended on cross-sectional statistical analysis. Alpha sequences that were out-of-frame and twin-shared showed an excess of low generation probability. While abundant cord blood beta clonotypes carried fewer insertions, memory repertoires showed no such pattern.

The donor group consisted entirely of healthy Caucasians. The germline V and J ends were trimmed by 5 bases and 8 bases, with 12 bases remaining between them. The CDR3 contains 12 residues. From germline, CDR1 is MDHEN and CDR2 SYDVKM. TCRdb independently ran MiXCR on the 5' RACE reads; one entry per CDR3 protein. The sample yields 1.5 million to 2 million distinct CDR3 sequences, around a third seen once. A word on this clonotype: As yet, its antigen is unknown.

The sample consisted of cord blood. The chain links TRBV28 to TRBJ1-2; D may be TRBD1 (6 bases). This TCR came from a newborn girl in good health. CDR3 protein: CASSQQGLGYTF. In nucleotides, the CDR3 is TGTGCCAGCAGTCAGCAGGGGCTAGGCTACACCTTC.